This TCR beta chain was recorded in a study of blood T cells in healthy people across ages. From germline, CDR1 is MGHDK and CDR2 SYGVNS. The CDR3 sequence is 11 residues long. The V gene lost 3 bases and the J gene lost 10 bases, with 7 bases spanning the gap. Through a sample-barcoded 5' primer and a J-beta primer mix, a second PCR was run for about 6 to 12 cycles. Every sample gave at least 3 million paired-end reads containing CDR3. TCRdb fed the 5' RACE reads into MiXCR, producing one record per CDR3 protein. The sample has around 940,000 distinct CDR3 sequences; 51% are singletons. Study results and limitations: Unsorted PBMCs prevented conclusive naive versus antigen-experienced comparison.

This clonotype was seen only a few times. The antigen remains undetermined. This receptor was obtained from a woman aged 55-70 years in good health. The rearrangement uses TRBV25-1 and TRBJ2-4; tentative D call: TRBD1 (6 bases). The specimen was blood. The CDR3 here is CASSDQGIQYF. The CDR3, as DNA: TGTGCCAGCAGTGACCAGGGGATTCAGTACTTC.